This entry concerns a single TCR beta chain. This entry comes from a study of cytomegalovirus exposure and HLA in healthy donors. Germline values: CDR1 SGHTA, CDR2 FQGNSA. Germline trimming cut 5 bases from V and 7 bases from J; bases unmatched to any gene: 8. The CDR3 is 14 residues long. The donors were part of the roughly 120-subject validation cohort, which stood apart from the 666-subject first cohort. Generated by immunoSEQ multiplex PCR, the TCRdb table keeps only in-frame clones and is missing some. The table shows hundreds of thousands of clones, with around 87% occurring only once. The sample taken for sequencing was PBMCs. This clonotype was obtained from a woman under 30 in good health and CMV-seronegative. The genes are TRBV7-2 and TRBJ1-2; the match to TRBD1 covers 9 bases. The CDR3 loop reads CASSPTGGTSGYTF. In DNA form, the CDR3 reads TGTGCCAGCAGCCCTACAGGGGGCACAAGTGGCTACACCTTC.